The 2 T cell receptor beta chains listed next were all sequenced from one sample in a study of blood T cells in healthy people across ages. It was with a sample-barcoded 5' primer and a J-beta primer mix that a second PCR of roughly 7 to 12 cycles was run. MiXCR was run by TCRdb on the 5' RACE reads, yielding one entry per CDR3 protein. The table includes nearly 800,000 distinct CDR3 sequences, roughly 56% detected once. Sequencing used blood. Receptors were obtained from a man aged 35-49 years in good health.

The rearrangement joins TRBV10-3 to TRBJ2-1; D possibly matches TRBD1 or TRBD2 (5 bases each). The germline V gene encodes CDR1 ENHRY and CDR2 SYGVKD. The CDR3 length is 15 residues. V lost 7 bases, J lost 5 bases, and 18 bases lay in between. As DNA, the CDR3 is TGTGCCATCAACGAGGGTGGGGGATCTCACAATGAGCAGTTCTTC. This gives the protein CAINEGGGSHNEQFF.

This chain links TRBV4-3 with TRBJ2-3; D possibly matches TRBD1 or TRBD2 (5 bases each). Germline V gene data show CDR1 as LGHNA and CDR2 as YSLEER. Trimming removed 0 bases from V and 4 bases from J, with 17 bases in between. The CDR3 totals 17 residues. DNA of the CDR3: TGCGCCAGCAGCCAAGATTCATCAGGGACGTTTGCAGATACGCAGTATTTT. It specifies CASSQDSSGTFADTQYF.